This T cell receptor (beta chain) was found in a study of Ad26.COV2.S vaccination and SARS-CoV-2 variants. Trimming pared 0 bases from V and 3 bases from J, leaving 6 bases between. Germline V gene data show CDR1 as LGHNA and CDR2 as YSLEER. The CDR3 spans 14 residues. Assay used: immunoSEQ multiplex PCR; TCRdb lists only in-frame clones, some missing. Counted here are roughly 150,000 clones, 80% to 90% occurring once; the ten biggest clones make up less than 6%. General observations from the study: Substantial post-vaccination breadth of spike-specific CD8+ and CD4+ T cell responses was reported. Placebo recipients and vaccine recipients were similar in non-spike TCR breadth. Assessments of TCR breadth and depth may have underestimated the total T cell responses. Greater spike-specific TCR breadth was seen in vaccine recipients than in placebo recipients.

As concerns this clone: Antigen: not known.

Sample: peripheral blood, taken after recovery from COVID-19. The chain links TRBV4-3 to TRBJ1-3; a possible D gene is TRBD1 (5 bases). The sequence was obtained from a human donor who had recovered from COVID-19. The CDR3 DNA reads as TGCGCCAGCAGCCAAGACAGGGTTGGAAACACCATATATTTT. This sequence encodes CASSQDRVGNTIYF.